This T cell receptor beta chain emerged from a study of shared clonotypes between healthy human individuals. Study summary: Donors were a couple of women and a few men aged 18 to 49.

Turning to this clone: Its target is unknown.

The data were produced by immunoSEQ multiplex PCR, yet TCRdb's version contains in-frame clones alone and is incomplete. Of under 2,500,000 clones listed, approximately 94% are singletons. Study findings and constraints: As a rule, naive subsets had a larger estimated richness than memory subsets. Shared across a few donors were roughly 4.8% of the naive CD4 clonotypes. Genetic and exposure-history diversity was limited by the small donor number.

V dropped 3 bases and J dropped 0 bases, with 18 bases sitting between them. CDR3 size: 17 residues. Germline loops: CDR1 GTSNPN, CDR2 SVGIG (reference sequence). The TCR sequence derives from a man aged 18 to 30 in good health. Sequencing was carried out using naive CD4+ T cells sorted from blood. Specified subset: CD45RA+ positively selected. The chain joins TRBV30 to TRBJ2-1, with D perhaps matching TRBD1 (5 bases). The CDR3: CAWRQEKISGSYNEQFF. The CDR3 DNA reads as TGTGCCTGGAGACAGGAAAAAATATCGGGCTCCTACAATGAGCAGTTCTTC.